The T cell receptor beta chain under discussion was sequenced for a study of blood T cell repertoires in COVID-19. For the study at large: Researchers got acute and convalescent COVID-19 samples from the United States, Italy and Spain. In each case, the material was cDNA or gDNA derived from T cells, B-cell-depleted T cells, or PBMCs.

V shed 6 bases and J 2 bases; nucleotides not matched to a gene: 4. This CDR3 region has 16 residues. CDR1 is MRHNA and CDR2 is SNTAGT in the germline V gene. In the authors' methods: By means of reference gene primer amplification, nucleated cell counts were estimated. Only in-frame clones appear in the TCRdb table, and some are missing; sequencing was by immunoSEQ multiplex PCR. From that table come the V and J calls and clone size; the DNA was used to work out D and trimming. The sample includes 90,000 to 110,000 clones, approximately 80% of them seen just once. This clone occurred a few times. The sequencing input was peripheral blood. The sequence was obtained from an elderly man with acute or convalescent COVID-19. The chain has TRBV6-4 and TRBJ2-2, with 12 bases that match TRBD2. The CDR3: CASRKTSGSNTGELFF. The CDR3 region has the DNA TGTGCCAGCAGGAAGACTAGCGGGAGTAACACCGGGGAGCTGTTTTTT.